The 21 T cell receptor beta chains reported below all come from one sample, sequenced in a study of blood T cell repertoires in COVID-19. The data were produced by immunoSEQ multiplex PCR, yet TCRdb's version contains in-frame clones alone and is incomplete. Of some 80,000 clones in the sample, approximately 80% were seen once. The source material was peripheral blood. The source is a woman aged 70-85 years with acute or convalescent COVID-19.

V is TRBV5-6 and J is TRBJ1-3; no reliable D call. Per germline, CDR1 SGHDT and CDR2 YYEEEE. The CDR3 covers 14 residues. Between the trimmed V and J ends, which lost 0 bases and 2 bases, there was a span of 6 bases. This chain's CDR3 is CASSLGRTGNTIYF. CDR3 DNA sequence: TGTGCCAGCAGCTTGGGCAGAACTGGAAACACCATATATTTT.

The rearrangement joins TRBV7-9 to TRBJ1-1, with 8 nucleotides matching TRBD1. After removal of 4 bases from V and 5 bases from J, the junction contained 6 bases not matched to a gene. The germline gives CDR1 SEHNR, CDR2 FQNEAQ (reference sequence). The CDR3 length is 14 residues. The CDR3 DNA reads as TGTGCCAGCAGCTCGACAGGGGTTGTTACTGAAGCTTTCTTT. Its protein is CASSSTGVVTEAFF.

The chain carries TRBV5-4 and TRBJ2-5, with 7 bases lining up with TRBD2. Germline V gene lookup returns CDR1 SGHNT and CDR2 YYREEE (reference sequence). The CDR3 covers 15 residues. The trim removed 4 bases at V and 3 bases at J, leaving 9 bases unmatched. DNA for the CDR3: TGTGCCAGCAGCCGAATGGGGACTACTAAAGAGACCCAGTACTTC. Protein sequence: CASSRMGTTKETQYF.

The sample holds a few counts of this clone. At the DNA level, this CDR3 is encoded by other sequences in the same sample as well. The gene calls are TRBV5-1 and TRBJ2-6; TRBD2 aligns across 7 bases. After removal of 3 bases from V and 3 bases from J, the junction contained 6 bases not matched to a gene. Germline loops: CDR1 SGHRS, CDR2 YFSETQ. The length of the CDR3 is 16 residues. CDR3 protein: CASSWTGGGGANVLTF. CDR3 bases: TGCGCCAGCAGCTGGACGGGGGGAGGTGGGGCCAACGTCCTGACTTTC.

The CDR3 region is CASSGQTASEQYF. DNA of the CDR3: TGTGCCTCCTCAGGGCAGACCGCGAGCGAGCAGTACTTC. V usage is TRBV7-9 and J usage is TRBJ2-7; tentatively, D is TRBD1 (5 bases). The CDR3 is made up of 13 amino acids. Germline loops: CDR1 SEHNR, CDR2 FQNEAQ (reference sequence). With 11 bases removed from V and 6 bases from J, the gap between germline ends came to 20 bases.

This clone was counted a single time. The rearrangement joins TRBV6-5 to TRBJ1-2; D may be TRBD1 (6 bases). Germline V gene sequence: CDR1 MNHEY, CDR2 SVGAGI. The V end lost 2 bases, the J end lost 10 bases, and 14 bases lay between the germline ends. The CDR3 loop spans 13 amino acids. CDR3 nucleotide sequence: TGTGCCAGCAGTTACCCCGGGGACAAAGTCTACACCTTC. Its translation is CASSYPGDKVYTF.

V usage is TRBV29-1 and J usage is TRBJ1-4, with 7 bases that match TRBD1. Germline-derived CDR1 and CDR2 are SQVTM and ANQGSEA. The CDR3 has 13 amino acids. J gave up 3 bases and V 7 bases, and 5 bases lay outside the gene matches. This chain's CDR3 is CSAAGQPNEKLFF. In DNA, the CDR3 is TGCAGCGCGGCGGGACAGCCTAATGAAAAACTGTTTTTT.

This clone appeared once. CDR3 region: CSVDVADSPYGYTF. The CDR3 DNA reads as TGCAGCGTTGATGTTGCAGACTCTCCCTATGGCTACACCTTC. The V call is TRBV29-1, the J call TRBJ1-2, with unresolved D. V was pared by 3 bases and J by 4 bases, with 15 bases between. This CDR3 contains 14 residues. The germline V gene encodes CDR1 SQVTM and CDR2 ANQGSEA.

The chain joins TRBV6-6 to TRBJ1-4; D uncertain. Germline-derived CDR1 and CDR2 are MNHNY and SVGAGI (reference sequence). CDR3 length: 16 amino acids. Trimming stripped 2 bases from V and 5 bases from J, with 15 bases between. The CDR3: CASSYPPRAGNEKLFF. DNA of the CDR3: TGTGCCAGCAGTTACCCCCCCCGGGCGGGGAATGAAAAACTGTTTTTT.

The genes are TRBV6-1 and TRBJ2-3, with TRBD1 matching over 7 bases. V dropped 1 base and J dropped 1; count of bases not matched to a gene: 2. The CDR3 loop spans 15 amino acids. The germline V gene has CDR1 MNHNS and CDR2 SASEGT. The CDR3: CASSEGTGRTDTQYF. CDR3 in DNA: TGTGCCAGCAGTGAAGGGACAGGACGCACAGATACGCAGTATTTT.

J is TRBJ1-5 and V is TRBV2, with 8 bases that match TRBD1. Germline V gene data show CDR1 as SNHLY and CDR2 as FYNNEI. V was clipped by 6 bases and J by 4 bases; unmatched bases: 5. There are 14 residues in the CDR3. CDR3 DNA sequence: TGTGCCAGCAGCCGACAGGGGCGGAATCAGCCCCAGCATTTT. Its protein product is CASSRQGRNQPQHF.

The chain couples TRBV6-2 or TRBV6-3 to TRBJ2-7; TRBD2 matches at 13 bases. The germline gives CDR1 MNHEY, CDR2 SVGEGT. The CDR3 contains 16 residues. J was trimmed by 3 bases and V by 6 bases; bases with no gene match: 8. The CDR3 sequence: CASSRQGLAGNYEQYF. The CDR3 DNA sequence: TGTGCCAGCAGCCGACAGGGACTAGCGGGAAACTACGAGCAGTACTTC.

This CDR3 reads CSASRDRDQPQHF. The CDR3 nucleotides read TGCAGTGCTAGTCGGGACAGGGATCAGCCCCAGCATTTT. The chain has TRBV20-1 and TRBJ1-5; 9 bases agree with TRBD1. Per germline, CDR1 DFQATT and CDR2 SNEGSKA (reference sequence). The junction had 2 bases not matched to a gene; V was cut back by 3 bases and J by 5 bases. The CDR3 loop spans 13 amino acids.

CDR3: CASSLDPAGVLYNEQFF. CDR3 coding DNA: TGTGCCAGCAGCTTAGACCCAGCGGGAGTCCTTTACAATGAGCAGTTCTTC. The chain recombines TRBV7-8 with TRBJ2-1; 8 bases match TRBD2. With 1 base clipped from V and 4 bases from J, the junction kept 9 bases outside the gene matches. This CDR3 contains 17 residues. Germline CDR1 SGHVS, CDR2 FQNEAQ.

This sequence joins TRBV24-1 and TRBJ2-3; 11 nucleotides match TRBD2. Germline values: CDR1 KGHDR, CDR2 SFDVKD. V lost 4 bases and J lost 1; bases outside the gene matches: 3. This CDR3 has 16 amino acids. The CDR3 region is CATSEPLAGGTDTQYF. The CDR3 bases are TGTGCCACCAGTGAACCACTAGCGGGAGGCACAGATACGCAGTATTTT.

The chain recombines TRBV5-1 with TRBJ1-6; no definite D call. Trimming removed 2 bases at V and 7 bases at J, with 10 bases between. This CDR3 spans 14 amino acids. The germline CDR1 and CDR2 sequences are SGHRS and YFSETQ. Here the CDR3 DNA reads TGCGCCAGCAGCTTAGGAGGGTTCAATTCACCCCTCCACTTT. Translating it yields CASSLGGFNSPLHF. The full variable domain, rest sourced from reference TRBV5-1 and TRBJ1-6, is KAGVTQTPRYLIKTRGQQVTLSCSPISGHRSVSWYQQTPGQGLQFLFEYFSETQRNKGNFPGRFSGRQFSNSRSEMNVSTLELGDSALYLCASSLGGFNSPLHFGNGTRLTVT.

The chain combines TRBV9 with TRBJ1-6; D gene ambiguous. The CDR3 runs to 17 residues. Per the germline V gene, CDR1 is SGDLS and CDR2 is YYNGEE. Trimming shortened V by 3 bases and J by 8 bases, and 21 bases separated the two germline ends. The CDR3 region is CASSAPLGGSKYSPLHF. DNA of the CDR3: TGTGCCAGCAGCGCACCCCTTGGAGGGAGCAAGTATTCACCCCTCCACTTT. The full variable domain, its missing parts supplied by reference TRBV9 and TRBJ1-6, is DSGVTQTPKHLITATGQRVTLRCSPRSGDLSVYWYQQSLDQGLQFLIQYYNGEERAKGNILERFSAQQFPDLHSELNLSSLELGDSALYFCASSAPLGGSKYSPLHFGNGTRLTVT.

The J gene is TRBJ2-4, the V gene TRBV28, with D possibly being TRBD1 (7 bases). CDR3 length equals 15 residues. Trimming stripped 10 bases from V and 2 bases from J, with 18 bases between. Germline-derived CDR1 and CDR2 are MDHEN and SYDVKM. This CDR3 is CATRGTPPTKNIQYF. In DNA, the CDR3 is TGTGCCACCAGGGGGACTCCCCCCACCAAAAACATTCAGTACTTC.

The chain combines TRBV18 with TRBJ2-7; 7 positions agree with TRBD1. The CDR3 contains 14 residues. Germline loops: CDR1 KGHSH, CDR2 LQKENI. Trimming cost V 2 bases and J 3 bases; bases outside gene matches: 4. In DNA, the CDR3 is TGTGCCAGCTCACCAACGACAGGGAACTACGAGCAGTACTTC. Protein: CASSPTTGNYEQYF.

The rearrangement links TRBV5-4 to TRBJ2-1, with D perhaps matching TRBD2 (6 bases). V lost 3 bases and J 7 bases, leaving 8 bases between the germline ends. The CDR3 is 12 residues long. Germline CDR1 reads SGHNT; CDR2 reads YYREEE (reference sequence). The CDR3: CASSSGVNEQFF. The CDR3 bases are TGTGCCAGCAGCTCGGGAGTTAATGAGCAGTTCTTC.

The chain recombines TRBV7-9 with TRBJ1-1; 7 bases are a match to TRBD1. The length of the CDR3 is 14 residues. The germline V gene has CDR1 SEHNR and CDR2 FQNEAQ (reference sequence). V trimming: 5 bases; J trimming: 7 bases; junction bases outside the gene matches: 10. The CDR3 reads CASSTTGRRSEAFF. In DNA, the CDR3 is TGTGCCAGCAGCACGACAGGGAGAAGAAGTGAAGCTTTCTTT. Looking up the rest from reference TRBV7-9 and TRBJ1-1 gives the full variable domain: DTGVSQNPRHKITKRGQNVTFRCDPISEHNRLYWYRQTLGQGPEFLTYFQNEAQLEKSRLLSDRFSAERPKGSFSTLEIQRTEQGDSAMYLCASSTTGRRSEAFFGQGTRLTVV.